This TCR beta chain is drawn from a study of cytomegalovirus exposure and HLA in healthy donors. Findings of the study overall: Productive rates of about 90% or about 30% were seen for most TCR beta V segments in an earlier analysis. A later analysis showed TCR association rates differing by HLA locus, peaking at DRB1 and lowest at HLA-C. A classifier reportedly called cytomegalovirus status with high sensitivity and specificity.

The primer mix had 60 Vbeta and 13 Jbeta primers. Using immunoSEQ multiplex PCR, the repertoire was profiled, and TCRdb retains in-frame clones only, with some absent. The table records under 200,000 clones, roughly 82% of them present only once. As to this clone: The antigen remains unidentified.

V lost 5 bases, J lost 5 bases, and 7 bases stayed unmatched. The CDR3 contains 14 residues. The germline V gene has CDR1 SGHAT and CDR2 FQDESV (reference sequence). The source of this sequence is a man aged 50 to 60 in good health and CMV-seropositive. Sample: PBMCs. The gene calls are TRBV11-1 and TRBJ2-7, with 9 bases that match TRBD1. The CDR3 spells CASSKDRGTHEQYF. In DNA, the CDR3 is TGTGCCAGCAGCAAGGACAGGGGTACCCACGAGCAGTACTTC.